This entry lists 20 T cell receptor beta chains sequenced from one sample in a study of blood T cell repertoires in COVID-19. Assay: immunoSEQ multiplex PCR; the TCRdb copy retains only in-frame clones and omits some. The data hold a few hundred thousand clones, with around 90% observed a single time. The sequenced sample was peripheral blood. The receptor set was obtained from a woman in her 70s with COVID-19, enrolled during active disease.

V is TRBV28 and J is TRBJ1-1; 8 nucleotides match TRBD1. This CDR3 has 14 residues. Germline V gene lookup returns CDR1 MDHEN and CDR2 SYDVKM. The trim removed 6 bases at V and 1 base at J, leaving 4 bases unmatched. DNA of the CDR3: TGTGCCAGCAGGTTGGGACAGGAGAACACTGAAGCTTTCTTT. Amino acids: CASRLGQENTEAFF.

This chain uses TRBV25-1 with TRBJ1-1; unclear D gene. CDR3 length: 13 residues. Germline V lookup: CDR1 MGHDK, CDR2 SYGVNS. V lost 3 bases and J 10 bases, leaving 15 bases between the germline ends. In nucleotides, the CDR3 is TGTGCCAGCAGTGATGTGGGCGGGGAATCAGCTTTCTTT. This codes for CASSDVGGESAFF.

This chain links TRBV9 with TRBJ2-1, with D perhaps TRBD2 (6 bases). Trimming removed 0 bases at V and 4 bases at J, with 8 bases between. The CDR3 runs to 14 residues. Germline CDR1 SGDLS, CDR2 YYNGEE. This CDR3 is CASSVGDFYNEQFF. In DNA, the CDR3 is TGTGCCAGCAGCGTAGGGGACTTTTACAATGAGCAGTTCTTC.

This rearrangement joins TRBV6-5 to TRBJ1-2; TRBD1 matches at 9 bases. The J segment lost 14 bases and the V segment lost 7 bases, leaving 14 bases of the junction unmatched. Germline values: CDR1 MNHEY, CDR2 SVGAGI. This CDR3 comprises 13 residues. Here the CDR3 reads CASTSDRGMVGTF. In DNA form, the CDR3 reads TGTGCCAGCACCTCGGACAGGGGAATGGTTGGAACCTTC.

This chain uses TRBV10-3 with TRBJ1-5; D not resolved. Germline CDR1 ENHRY, CDR2 SYGVKD. The CDR3 totals 15 residues. V was clipped by 2 bases and J by 1 base, with 9 bases between them. The CDR3 is CAISEGGSSNQPQHF. The DNA for the CDR3 is TGTGCCATCAGTGAGGGAGGGTCGAGCAATCAGCCCCAGCATTTT.

A few counts support this clone. This chain uses TRBV7-3 with TRBJ1-6, with D perhaps matching TRBD1 (6 bases). The CDR3 extends over 16 amino acids. V lost 5 bases, J lost 9 bases, and 20 bases lay in between. The V gene's germline CDR1 is SGHTA and CDR2 FQGTGA. The CDR3 here is CASSDGTPAAGSPLHF. Here the CDR3 DNA reads TGTGCCAGCAGCGACGGGACACCGGCAGCAGGTTCACCCCTCCACTTT.

The chain couples TRBV19 to TRBJ2-7; D uncertain. From germline, CDR1 is LNHDA and CDR2 SQIVND (reference sequence). This CDR3 has 11 amino acids. V was clipped by 4 bases and J by 5 bases, with 6 bases between them. CDR3: CASSTRDEQYF. In DNA, the CDR3 is TGTGCCAGTAGTACCCGGGACGAGCAGTACTTC.

This clone occurred a few times. The CDR3 sequence: CASSIETTSGISYEQYF. The CDR3 DNA is TGTGCCAGTAGTATAGAAACCACGAGCGGGATCTCCTACGAGCAGTACTTC. The V gene is TRBV19, the J gene TRBJ2-7, with 7 bases matching TRBD2. CDR1 and CDR2 from the germline V gene are LNHDA and SQIVND (reference sequence). The CDR3 has 17 residues. J lost 0 bases, V lost 0 bases, and 8 bases had no gene match.

The CDR3 DNA is TGTGCCGTCCTAGCGGGGAGCACAGATACGCAGTATTTT. The encoded protein is CAVLAGSTDTQYF. This chain links TRBV10-3 with TRBJ2-3, with TRBD2 matching over 9 bases. CDR1 is ENHRY, CDR2 SYGVKD, per germline. V lost 11 bases to trimming and J lost 0 bases; unmatched junction nucleotides: 3. This CDR3 spans 13 amino acids.

The V gene is TRBV5-1, the J gene TRBJ1-1; D uncertain. CDR1 and CDR2 (germline): SGHRS, YFSETQ. V was pared by 1 base and J by 6 bases, with 13 bases between. The CDR3 totals 14 residues. Here the CDR3 DNA reads TGCGCCAGCAGCTTGATAACGGGGATGCCTGAAGCTTTCTTT. This encodes CASSLITGMPEAFF.

The genes are TRBV14 and TRBJ1-1; weak D call: TRBD1 (5 bases). The V gene's germline CDR1 is SGHDN and CDR2 FVKESK. CDR3 length equals 14 residues. V was trimmed by 3 bases and J by 3 bases, leaving 11 bases between them. The CDR3 DNA follows: TGTGCCAGCAGCCAGCGACAGAGCTACACTGAAGCTTTCTTT. It encodes CASSQRQSYTEAFF. Looking up the rest from reference TRBV14 and TRBJ1-1 gives the full variable domain: EAGVTQFPSHSVIEKGQTVTLRCDPISGHDNLYWYRRVMGKEIKFLLHFVKESKQDESGMPNNRFLAERTGGTYSTLKVQPAELEDSGVYFCASSQRQSYTEAFFGQGTRLTVV.

The chain is built from TRBV29-1 and TRBJ2-1, with D possibly TRBD2 on 5 matching bases. CDR1 SQVTM and CDR2 ANQGSEA come from the germline V gene. This CDR3 has 13 residues. Trimming stripped 8 bases from V and 10 bases from J, with 21 bases between. The DNA for the CDR3 is TGCAGCCTTCCAGCGGACGGAAGGGTAGAGCAGTTCTTC. Translated: CSLPADGRVEQFF.

J is TRBJ2-3 and V is TRBV12-5, with unresolved D. Germline-derived CDR1 and CDR2 are LGHNT and FRNRAP. V was cut by 6 bases and J by 2 bases, with 3 bases left in between. The CDR3 loop spans 11 amino acids. The CDR3 spells CASGYTDTQYF. The CDR3 coding sequence is TGTGCTAGTGGGTACACAGATACGCAGTATTTT.

The chain couples TRBV5-1 to TRBJ1-1; no firm D call. Per germline, CDR1 SGHRS and CDR2 YFSETQ. V was shortened by 3 bases and J by 4 bases, with 16 bases between the two germline ends. This CDR3 comprises 15 residues. This CDR3 reads CASSSTRQGSTEAFF. The CDR3 region has the DNA TGCGCCAGCAGCTCTACTAGACAAGGTTCCACTGAAGCTTTCTTT.

The chain couples TRBV10-3 to TRBJ1-2, with D maybe TRBD1 (6 bases). This CDR3 spans 16 amino acids. The germline V gene has CDR1 ENHRY and CDR2 SYGVKD. The V end was cut by 1 base, the J end by 0 bases, with 12 bases between. CDR3: CAISEFQGTTNYGYTF. CDR3 DNA sequence: TGTGCCATCAGTGAGTTTCAGGGGACTACTAACTATGGCTACACCTTC.

This chain uses TRBV30 with TRBJ2-7; perhaps TRBD2 as D (5 bases). The CDR3 consists of 12 residues. The V end lost 4 bases, the J end lost 0 bases, and 7 bases lay between the germline ends. CDR1 and CDR2 from the germline V gene are GTSNPN and SVGIG (reference sequence). CDR3 loop: CAWTRGSYEQYF. The DNA for the CDR3 is TGTGCCTGGACCCGGGGCTCCTACGAGCAGTACTTC.

The chain joins TRBV6-5 to TRBJ1-1; 7 bases align to TRBD1. Per germline, CDR1 MNHEY and CDR2 SVGAGI. V shed 8 bases, J shed 4 bases, and the junction held 13 bases outside the gene matches. The CDR3 loop spans 15 amino acids. Written as DNA, the CDR3 is TGTGCCAGCGGGGTTCGAACAGGGGTGGGCACTGAAGCTTTCTTT. It yields the protein CASGVRTGVGTEAFF.

The chain has TRBV30 and TRBJ1-2; D is unresolved. Germline V gene sequence: CDR1 GTSNPN, CDR2 SVGIG (reference sequence). Trimming removed 0 bases at V and 8 bases at J, with 16 bases between. This CDR3 has 14 amino acids. The CDR3 DNA is TGTGCCTGGAGTGTACTATCGGCCGTCGACGGCTACACCTTC. It is translated as CAWSVLSAVDGYTF.

The genes are TRBV3-1 (or the pseudogene TRBV3-2) and TRBJ1-1, with D unclear. V gave up 4 bases and J gave up 3 bases, with 15 bases separating them. The germline gives CDR1 LGHDT, CDR2 YNNKEL (reference sequence). The CDR3 sequence is 15 residues long. This CDR3 is CASSPYSPLDTEAFF. CDR3 nucleotide sequence: TGTGCCAGCAGCCCGTACTCTCCCCTGGACACTGAAGCTTTCTTT.

The J gene is TRBJ2-5, the V gene TRBV5-1, with D unresolved. Germline CDR1 is SGHRS and CDR2 is YFSETQ. The V end lost 8 bases, the J end lost 5 bases, and 16 bases lay between the germline ends. The CDR3 is made up of 13 amino acids. The CDR3 protein is CASCEPSDETQYF. CDR3 nucleotides: TGCGCCAGTTGCGAGCCCAGCGACGAGACCCAGTACTTC.